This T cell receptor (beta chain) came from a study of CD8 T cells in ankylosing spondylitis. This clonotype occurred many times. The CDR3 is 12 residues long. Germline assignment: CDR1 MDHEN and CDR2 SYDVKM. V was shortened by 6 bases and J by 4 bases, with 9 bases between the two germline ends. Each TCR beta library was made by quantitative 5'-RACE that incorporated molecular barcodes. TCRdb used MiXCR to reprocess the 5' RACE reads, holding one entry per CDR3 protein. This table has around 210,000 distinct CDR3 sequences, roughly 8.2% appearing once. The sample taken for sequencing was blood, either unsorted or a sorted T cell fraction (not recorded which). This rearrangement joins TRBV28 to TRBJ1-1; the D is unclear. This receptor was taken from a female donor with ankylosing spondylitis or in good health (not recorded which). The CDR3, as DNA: TGTGCCAGCAGGGGTTCGGGCACTGAAGCTTTCTTT. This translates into CASRGSGTEAFF.